Below are 10 T cell receptor beta chains sequenced from a single sample in a study of OX40 agonist ivuxolimab in advanced cancers. Libraries were prepared by immunoSEQ multiplex PCR; TCRdb keeps only in-frame clonotypes and omits some of them. Among 50,000 to 75,000 clones listed, roughly 90% were seen once. Sequencing was performed on CD4+ or CD8+ T cells sorted from blood, taken in a trial of the OX40 agonist ivuxolimab. The source is an adult with an advanced solid tumor such as melanoma, head and neck, liver or kidney cancer.

This CDR3 is CSVARGGTEAFF. The DNA for the CDR3 is TGCAGCGTTGCCAGGGGCGGTACTGAAGCTTTCTTT. The V and J genes are TRBV29-1 and TRBJ1-1; D might be TRBD1 (6 bases). The CDR3 consists of 12 residues. Germline CDR1 and CDR2: SQVTM and ANQGSEA. Trimming took off 4 bases at V and 5 bases at J, with 11 bases between the two ends.

The rearrangement links TRBV5-4 to TRBJ1-3; D gene uncertain. CDR3 length equals 16 residues. Germline loops: CDR1 SGHNT, CDR2 YYREEE (reference sequence). Trimming cost V 0 bases and J 4 bases, with 14 bases left between them. CDR3 DNA sequence: TGTGCCAGCAGCTTGGACAGAGGCTCGGGGGGAAACACCATATATTTT. Translated, it gives CASSLDRGSGGNTIYF.

The rearrangement uses TRBV11-3 and TRBJ1-4; 8 bases are a match to TRBD1. Germline CDR1 and CDR2: SGHNT and YENEEA. The CDR3 runs 15 residues. The junction had 8 bases not matched to a gene; V was cut back by 3 bases and J by 8 bases. Written as DNA, the CDR3 is TGTGCCAGCAGCTTCGACGGACAGGGCGGGGAAAAACTGTTTTTT. This sequence encodes CASSFDGQGGEKLFF.

The chain is built from TRBV6-1 and TRBJ2-1; 7 nucleotides agree with TRBD2. The V segment lost 4 bases and the J segment 9 bases; nucleotides outside the gene matches: 6. CDR1 and CDR2 from the germline V gene are MNHNS and SASEGT. This CDR3 has 13 amino acids. CDR3 amino acids: CASSGIERGEQFF. The CDR3 nucleotides read TGTGCCAGCAGTGGAATCGAGCGGGGTGAGCAGTTCTTC.

The rearrangement joins TRBV13 to TRBJ2-7, with D perhaps matching TRBD2 (7 bases). From germline, CDR1 is PRHDT and CDR2 FYEKMQ (reference sequence). The CDR3 covers 18 residues. V was pared by 5 bases and J by 3 bases, with 26 bases between. In DNA, the CDR3 is TGTGCCAGCAGCCCCCAAAGGGGGGGCGCGCCATCAAGCTACGAGCAGTACTTC. This codes for CASSPQRGGAPSSYEQYF.

The genes are TRBV6-1 and TRBJ1-5; no definite D call. V was pared by 3 bases and J by 0 bases, with 9 bases between. Germline lookup yields CDR1 MNHNS and CDR2 SASEGT. The CDR3 has 15 residues. The CDR3 spells CASSDRGFSNQPQHF. DNA of the CDR3: TGTGCCAGCAGTGATCGAGGGTTTAGCAATCAGCCCCAGCATTTT.

The CDR3 DNA follows: TGTGCCAGCAGTGTAAGGGAATCCTACGAGCAGTACTTC. It is translated as CASSVRESYEQYF. The V call is TRBV27, the J call TRBJ2-7; no definite D call. Germline V gene sequence: CDR1 MNHEY, CDR2 SMNVEV (reference sequence). The CDR3 is 13 amino acids. The germline V and J ends were trimmed by 5 bases and 1 base, with 9 bases remaining between them.

In nucleotides, the CDR3 is TGTGCCAGCAGCTCAGGGACTAGCGGGAACACCTACGAGCAGTACTTC. Translating gives CASSSGTSGNTYEQYF. V and J are TRBV5-4 and TRBJ2-7; the match to TRBD2 covers 13 bases. The V gene end was trimmed by 3 bases and the J gene end by 2 bases; junction bases not matched to a gene: 5. Germline V gene sequence: CDR1 SGHNT, CDR2 YYREEE (reference sequence). This CDR3 is 16 amino acids long.

The chain links TRBV18 to TRBJ2-2; D uncertain. Germline CDR1 is KGHSH and CDR2 is LQKENI. CDR3 size: 14 residues. Trimming took 3 bases from V and 4 from J, leaving 9 bases between them. CDR3 sequence: CASSPMPSTGELFF. The DNA of the CDR3 is TGTGCCAGCTCACCGATGCCGTCCACCGGGGAGCTGTTTTTT.

The chain combines TRBV5-1 with TRBJ1-5; 11 bases are a match to TRBD1. J was trimmed by 6 bases and V by 4 bases; bases with no gene match: 6. The CDR3 totals 15 residues. Germline CDR1 SGHRS, CDR2 YFSETQ. The CDR3: CASSPDRGPGQPQHF. In DNA, the CDR3 is TGCGCCAGCAGCCCGGACAGGGGGCCTGGTCAGCCCCAGCATTTT.